This T cell receptor (beta chain) is drawn from a study of T cell changes during pregnancy in multiple sclerosis. CDR1 MDHEN and CDR2 SYDVKM come from the germline V gene. Trimming shortened V by 5 bases and J by 3 bases, and 2 bases separated the two germline ends. The CDR3 is 11 amino acids. Generated by immunoSEQ multiplex PCR, the TCRdb table keeps only in-frame clones and is missing some. The sample lists 30,000 to 45,000 clones, about 90% occurring once. The sequence came from a female donor with multiple sclerosis, enrolled in a pregnancy study. The chain joins TRBV28 to TRBJ2-1; D unresolved. The material sequenced was CD4+ T cells from peripheral blood mononuclear cells, taken after pregnancy. As DNA, the CDR3 is TGTGCCAGCAGTCTCTACAATGAGCAGTTCTTC. This translates into CASSLYNEQFF.